This T cell receptor (beta chain) was documented in a study of tumor and adjacent non-tumor tissue in lung cancer. The study, taken as a whole, reports: Top 100 clones took a larger repertoire share in normal lung.

A modified ARM-PCR protocol with three rounds of nested PCR amplified TCRbeta. Via MiXCR, TCRdb re-called the multiplex PCR reads, giving one row per CDR3 protein. The table lists 90,000 to 100,000 distinct CDR3 sequences, about 80% of them singletons. This clonotype was seen a few times. Its specificity is unknown. RNA was extracted from bulk tissue without any cell sorting. This non-tumor lung sample came from over 3 cm beyond the tumor edge. Sequenced material: distant non-tumor lung tissue. The source is a man in his fifties or sixties with small cell lung cancer.

CDR3 in DNA: TGTGCCAGCAGTCGTGATGACACGGGACTAGCGGGTCGCATCGGGGGGTTGTTTTTT. Translating gives CASSRDDTGLAGRIGGLFF. The gene calls are TRBV11-3 and TRBJ2-2, with 12 bases identical to TRBD2. Trimming cost V 6 bases and J 15 bases; bases outside gene matches: 26. The CDR3 contains 19 residues. The germline V gene has CDR1 SGHNT and CDR2 YENEEA.